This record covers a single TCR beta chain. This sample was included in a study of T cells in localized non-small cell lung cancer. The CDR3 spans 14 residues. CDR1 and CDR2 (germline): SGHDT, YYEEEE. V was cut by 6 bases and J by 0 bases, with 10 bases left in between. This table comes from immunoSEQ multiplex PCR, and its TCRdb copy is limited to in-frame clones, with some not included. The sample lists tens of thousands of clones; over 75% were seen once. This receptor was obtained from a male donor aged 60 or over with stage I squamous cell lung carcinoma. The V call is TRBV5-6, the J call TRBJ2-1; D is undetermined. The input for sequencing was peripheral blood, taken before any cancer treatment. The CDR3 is CASTGLSSYNEQFF. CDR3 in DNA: TGTGCCAGCACCGGCCTGAGCTCCTACAATGAGCAGTTCTTC.